What follows are 9 T cell receptor beta chains derived from one specimen sequenced in a study of blood T cell repertoires in COVID-19. Profiling relied on immunoSEQ multiplex PCR, and the TCRdb table lists in-frame clones only, not all of them. This repertoire shows 250,000 to 350,000 clones, 86% found once; its top ten account for 2.5% to 3%. Sample: peripheral blood. These TCRs come from a woman in her 30s with active or convalescent COVID-19.

The CDR3 sequence: CASSFGELGSYEQYF. CDR3 nucleotides: TGTGCCAGCAGCTTCGGGGAATTGGGCTCCTACGAGCAGTACTTC. The chain carries TRBV7-8 and TRBJ2-7, with a possible D match to TRBD2 (5 bases). V was pared by 3 bases and J by 0 bases, with 12 bases between. The CDR3 extends over 15 amino acids. CDR1 is SGHVS and CDR2 is FQNEAQ in the germline V gene.

The gene calls are TRBV7-2 and TRBJ2-3; 8 nucleotides match TRBD1. CDR1 is SGHTA, CDR2 FQGNSA, per germline. This CDR3 is 16 amino acids long. V lost 4 bases to trimming and J lost 3 bases; unmatched junction nucleotides: 9. CDR3 protein: CASSSGRTGSTDTQYF. The CDR3 DNA sequence: TGTGCCAGCAGCTCGGGGAGGACAGGGTCAACAGATACGCAGTATTTT.

The J gene is TRBJ2-2, the V gene TRBV6-5, with D possibly being TRBD1 (5 bases). This CDR3 contains 15 residues. Trimming cost V 2 bases and J 5 bases, with 12 bases left between them. Germline assignment: CDR1 MNHEY and CDR2 SVGAGI. The CDR3 loop reads CASSYEQGRTGELFF. The DNA of the CDR3 is TGTGCCAGCAGTTACGAGCAGGGCAGGACCGGGGAGCTGTTTTTT.

V usage is TRBV2 and J usage is TRBJ2-7; the D is unclear. This CDR3 has 14 residues. CDR1 is SNHLY, CDR2 FYNNEI, per germline. Between the trimmed V and J ends, which lost 6 bases and 0 bases, there was a span of 12 bases. The CDR3 DNA is TGTGCCAGCAGGTCCGACTTGAGCTCCTACGAGCAGTACTTC. Translated: CASRSDLSSYEQYF.

The chain links TRBV29-1 to TRBJ2-3, with D maybe TRBD1 (6 bases). Deletions cut 7 bases from V and 2 bases from J, with 22 bases between. CDR1 SQVTM and CDR2 ANQGSEA come from the germline V gene. The CDR3 contains 16 residues. For the CDR3, the DNA is TGCAGCGCGATTCGAGGGAGAGGGGGTGTCACAGATACGCAGTATTTT. Its translation is CSAIRGRGGVTDTQYF.

This chain connects TRBV6-1 to TRBJ2-4; D unresolved. The V gene's germline CDR1 is MNHNS and CDR2 SASEGT. V lost 2 bases and J lost 8, with 16 bases in between. The CDR3 is made up of 15 amino acids. CDR3 loop: CASSEPRVRVDIQYF. CDR3 in DNA: TGTGCCAGCAGTGAACCCCGAGTACGAGTAGACATTCAGTACTTC.

V is TRBV27 and J is TRBJ2-7; D is unclear. Trimming removed 1 base from V and 0 bases from J, with 7 bases in between. CDR1 is MNHEY, CDR2 SMNVEV, per germline (reference sequence). The CDR3 is 14 amino acids. This CDR3 is CASSLFSSSYEQYF. The DNA for the CDR3 is TGTGCCAGCAGTTTATTCTCCTCCTCCTACGAGCAGTACTTC.

The sample holds a few counts of this clone. The rearrangement links TRBV5-1 to TRBJ1-6, with a weak D call TRBD1 (5 bases). The CDR3 totals 15 residues. Germline CDR1 SGHRS, CDR2 YFSETQ. V lost 4 bases and J lost 10, with 18 bases in between. The CDR3 spells CASSLEGVRGSPLHF. In DNA, the CDR3 is TGCGCCAGCAGCCTGGAAGGGGTCCGGGGGTCACCCCTCCACTTT.

The chain combines TRBV18 with TRBJ1-1, with D possibly being TRBD1 (6 bases). This CDR3 spans 14 amino acids. Germline V gene sequence: CDR1 KGHSH, CDR2 LQKENI. V was shortened by 2 bases and J by 3 bases, with 10 bases between the two germline ends. The CDR3 DNA follows: TGTGCCAGCTCACCAGGGCCAGGGGACACTGAAGCTTTCTTT. Amino acids: CASSPGPGDTEAFF. Looking up the rest from reference TRBV18 and TRBJ1-1 gives the full variable domain: NAGVMQNPRHLVRRRGQEARLRCSPMKGHSHVYWYRQLPEEGLKFMVYLQKENIIDESGMPKERFSAEFPKEGPSILRIQQVVRGDSAAYFCASSPGPGDTEAFFGQGTRLTVV.